This entry lists 9 T cell receptor beta chains sequenced from one sample in a study of CD8+ T cells in alopecia areata. Following RNA extraction, reverse transcription yielded cDNA that acted as the sequencing template. Clones were sequenced by immunoSEQ multiplex PCR, and TCRdb holds only the in-frame ones, with some missing. This sample has more than 95,000 clones, with roughly two fifths found just once. The sample comprised CD4+ T cells sorted from blood. Receptor source: a human donor with alopecia areata.

This chain connects TRBV28 to TRBJ2-7; D may be TRBD2 (6 bases). This CDR3 is built from 12 residues. V shed 5 bases and J shed 6 bases, with 11 bases lying between them. From germline, CDR1 is MDHEN and CDR2 SYDVKM. CDR3 residues: CASSTIGGEQYF. CDR3 coding DNA: TGTGCCAGCAGTACTATCGGGGGCGAGCAGTACTTC.

In its sample, this clone was seen many times. The chain has TRBV19 and TRBJ2-3; no clear D gene. V dropped 5 bases and J dropped 0 bases, with 6 bases sitting between them. The CDR3 spans 13 residues. The V gene's germline CDR1 is LNHDA and CDR2 SQIVND (reference sequence). CDR3 protein: CASSPGSTDTQYF. DNA of the CDR3: TGTGCCAGTAGTCCTGGAAGCACAGATACGCAGTATTTT.

The V call is TRBV29-1, the J call TRBJ2-7; D gene unclear. The CDR3 consists of 12 residues. V lost 6 bases to trimming and J lost 6 bases, with 15 bases between them. Per germline, CDR1 SQVTM and CDR2 ANQGSEA. CDR3 in DNA: TGCAGCGTCCAGATGACCACAGCCGAGCAGTACTTC. Protein sequence: CSVQMTTAEQYF.

The V and J genes are TRBV23-1 and TRBJ2-4; D remains unclear. TRBV23-1 is recorded as an ORF, its role being uncertain. CDR3 length: 13 residues. Trimming cost V 7 bases and J 0 bases, with 7 bases left between them. The CDR3 reads CASTTAAKNIQYF. The CDR3 bases are TGCGCCAGCACCACGGCAGCCAAAAACATTCAGTACTTC.

J is TRBJ2-3 and V is TRBV27; D remains ambiguous. Germline V lookup: CDR1 MNHEY, CDR2 SMNVEV (reference sequence). V was cut by 3 bases and J by 0 bases, with 10 bases left in between. The CDR3 spans 15 residues. CDR3 bases: TGTGCCAGCAGTTTGAAAGCTGTGAGCACAGATACGCAGTATTTT. This encodes CASSLKAVSTDTQYF.

The chain joins TRBV27 to TRBJ2-1, with 9 positions matching TRBD1. After removal of 2 bases from V and 15 bases from J, the junction contained 8 bases not matched to a gene. CDR1 is MNHEY and CDR2 is SMNVEV in the germline V gene (reference sequence). The CDR3 consists of 13 residues. In nucleotides, the CDR3 is TGTGCCAGCAGTTTAAATAGACAGGGGGGGTGGTTCTTC. Its translation is CASSLNRQGGWFF.

The V gene is TRBV30, the J gene TRBJ1-4; maybe TRBD1 (5 bases). The CDR3 is 12 residues long. Per the germline V gene, CDR1 is GTSNPN and CDR2 is SVGIG (reference sequence). Between the trimmed V and J ends, which lost 2 bases and 13 bases, there was a span of 14 bases. CDR3 sequence (DNA): TGTGCCTGGAGTATCGGGGCAGCAGGACTGTTTTTT. Protein sequence: CAWSIGAAGLFF.

Only a few counts were recorded for this clone. The chain joins TRBV28 to TRBJ2-5, with D unclear. The germline CDR1 and CDR2 sequences are MDHEN and SYDVKM. Trimming took off 6 bases at V and 7 bases at J, with 21 bases between the two ends. The CDR3 has 15 amino acids. The DNA for the CDR3 is TGTGCCAGCAGCCCCCCGGGCCAGTCGCTGGGGACCCAGTACTTC. This encodes CASSPPGQSLGTQYF.

This rearrangement joins TRBV7-2 to TRBJ2-3; the D gene is possibly TRBD2 (7 bases). Trimming cost V 5 bases and J 0 bases, with 15 bases left between them. CDR1 is SGHTA, CDR2 FQGNSA, per germline. CDR3 length: 16 amino acids. In DNA form, the CDR3 reads TGTGCCAGCAGCCGAGGGGCGGGGGCGAGCACAGATACGCAGTATTTT. Its translation: CASSRGAGASTDTQYF.